The rows below give T cell receptor beta chains drawn from one sample of a study of human T cells and chemical hapten exposure. TCRdb independently ran MiXCR on the RACE reads; one entry per CDR3 protein. Among 82,000 or so distinct CDR3 sequences listed, over 10% were seen once. The sample here was whole blood, taken in connection with sensitization to the hapten diphenylcyclopropenone (DPC). The receptors come from a woman between 45 and 60 years old with alopecia areata. Some clones in this sample may be carry-over from other donors' samples. Both conserved end residues are part of each CDR3. A D gene is named only where the DNA matches it firmly. The listing skips clone size in some rows; elsewhere it reads once, few, many or a size class.

D	V	J	size	DNA	CDR3
.	TRBV20-1	TRBJ1-1	.	TGCAGTGCTAGAGATCCGGCAAGCCGCTCTGAAGCTTTCTTT	CSARDPASRSEAFF
.	TRBV20-1	TRBJ2-3	few	TGCAGTGCTAGGGGGCTAAGCACAGATACGCAGTATTTT	CSARGLSTDTQYF
.	TRBV29-1	TRBJ1-1	many	TGCAGCGCCGTGGGACGGACCACTGAAGCTTTCTTT	CSAVGRTTEAFF
.	TRBV12-3/TRBV12-4	TRBJ2-6	few	TGTGCCAGCAGTCGTCAGGTGGGGCTTGGGGCCAACGTCCTGACTTTC	CASSRQVGLGANVLTF
.	TRBV2	TRBJ2-2	many	TGTGCCAGCAGTGTTCCCCTTGGGGGGGCGCCTACCGGGGAGCTGTTTTTT	CASSVPLGGAPTGELFF
.	TRBV5-1	TRBJ2-1	few	TGCGCCAGCAGCTTCTCCCTTGGGGCACTAACCTACAATGAGCAGTTCTTC	CASSFSLGALTYNEQFF
TRBD2	TRBV29-1	TRBJ2-1	.	TGCAGCGTTGGGAAGTTGACGGGAGGGCCGAATGAGCAGTTCTTC	CSVGKLTGGPNEQFF
TRBD2	TRBV10-1	TRBJ2-1	.	TGCGCCAGCAGTGAATACGATAGCGGGGACGCTTACAATGAGCAGTTCTTC	CASSEYDSGDAYNEQFF
TRBD2	TRBV10-1	TRBJ2-1	.	TGCGCCAGCAGTGAGTCGATGAGGACTAGCGGGACAAATGAGCAGTTCTTC	CASSESMRTSGTNEQFF
TRBD2	TRBV10-3	TRBJ2-1	few	TGTGCCATCAGCCCCGGGACTAGGGACAACAATGAGCAGTTCTTC	CAISPGTRDNNEQFF
TRBD1	TRBV12-3/TRBV12-4	TRBJ1-6	many	TGTGCCAGCAGTTTTGGCGGACAGGGGTCACCCCTCCACTTT	CASSFGGQGSPLHF
TRBD2	TRBV12-3/TRBV12-4	TRBJ2-5	many	TGTGCCAGCAGGGCGGGAGGCAGGGAGACCCAGTACTTC	CASRAGGRETQYF
TRBD2	TRBV4-2	TRBJ2-5	many	TGTGCCAGCAGCCTGGGGACTAGCGGGAGGGAGGAGACCCAGTACTTC	CASSLGTSGREETQYF
TRBD1	TRBV20-1	TRBJ2-1	many	TGCAGTGCTAGGGGGGGATGGGACAGGAGGTTCAATGAGCAGTTCTTC	CSARGGWDRRFNEQFF
.	TRBV2	TRBJ1-1	many	TGTGCCAGCAGGGAAACAATGAACACTGAAGCTTTCTTT	CASRETMNTEAFF
.	TRBV2	TRBJ2-2	many	TGTGCCAGTCTTATAGGGAACACCTTCACCGGGGAGCTGTTTTTT	CASLIGNTFTGELFF
TRBD2	TRBV7-3	TRBJ2-2	many	TGTGCCAGCAGCTTAACCCCCCCCGGCGGGGGTGAAACCGGGGAGCTGTTTTTT	CASSLTPPGGGETGELFF
.	TRBV3-1	TRBJ1-3	.	TGTGCCAGCAGCCATTTAGGAGCTGGAAACACCATATATTTT	CASSHLGAGNTIYF
TRBD2	TRBV6-6	TRBJ2-3	many	TGTGCCAGCACTCGACTAGCGGGAGGGGGAGATACGCAGTATTTT	CASTRLAGGGDTQYF
.	TRBV12-3/TRBV12-4	TRBJ1-5	many	TGTGCCAGCAATATGGGGGCCTTCAATCAGCCCCAGCATTTT	CASNMGAFNQPQHF
.	TRBV27	TRBJ2-3	.	TGTGCCAGCAGTTTTTTAGGGAGTTCAGATACGCAGTATTTT	CASSFLGSSDTQYF
.	TRBV7-2	TRBJ2-1	.	TGTGCCAGCAGCTTAGCGACTACTAACAATGAGCAGTTCTTC	CASSLATTNNEQFF
.	TRBV4-2	TRBJ1-6	.	TGTGCCAGCAGCCAGCGGACAGATTCACCCCTCCACTTT	CASSQRTDSPLHF
.	TRBV6-6	TRBJ2-1	many	TGTGCCAGCAGCGGGGACACGAGGGAGTTCAACGAGCAGTTCTTC	CASSGDTREFNEQFF
.	TRBV11-2	TRBJ1-1	many	TGTGCCAGCAGCTTGGAAAGGAACACTGAAGCTTTCTTT	CASSLERNTEAFF
TRBD1	TRBV18	TRBJ1-1	many	TGTGCCAGCTCACTCCGGACAGGGGAGAACACTGAAGCTTTCTTT	CASSLRTGENTEAFF
TRBD1	TRBV18	TRBJ1-6	many	TGTGCCAGCTCACCTCGCCAGGGGGACGATTCACCCCTCCACTTT	CASSPRQGDDSPLHF